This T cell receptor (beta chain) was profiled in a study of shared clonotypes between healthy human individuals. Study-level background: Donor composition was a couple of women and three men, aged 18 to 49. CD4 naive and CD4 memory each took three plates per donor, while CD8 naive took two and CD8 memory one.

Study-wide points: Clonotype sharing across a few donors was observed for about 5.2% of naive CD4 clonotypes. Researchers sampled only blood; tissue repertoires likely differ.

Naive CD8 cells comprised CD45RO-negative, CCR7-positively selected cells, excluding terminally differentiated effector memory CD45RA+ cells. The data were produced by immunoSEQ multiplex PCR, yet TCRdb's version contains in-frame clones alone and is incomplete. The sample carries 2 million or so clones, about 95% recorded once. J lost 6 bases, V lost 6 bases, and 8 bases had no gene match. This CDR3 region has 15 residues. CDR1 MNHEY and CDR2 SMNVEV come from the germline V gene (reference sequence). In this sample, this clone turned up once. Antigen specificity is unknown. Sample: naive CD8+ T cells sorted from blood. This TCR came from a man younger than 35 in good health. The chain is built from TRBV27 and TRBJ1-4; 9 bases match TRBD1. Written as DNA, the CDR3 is TGTGCCAGCAGGATGTACAGGGGGCTGGATGAAAAACTGTTTTTT. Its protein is CASRMYRGLDEKLFF. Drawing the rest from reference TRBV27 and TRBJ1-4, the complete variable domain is EAQVTQNPRYLITVTGKKLTVTCSQNMNHEYMSWYRQDPGLGLRQIYYSMNVEVTDKGDVPEGYKVSRKEKRNFPLILESPSPNQTSLYFCASRMYRGLDEKLFFGSGTQLSVL.